This note documents a single T cell receptor (beta chain) sequence. When the RNA was reverse transcribed, random hexamers were used with an input of about 0.5 to 1 ug. By means of immunoSEQ multiplex PCR, TCR beta CDR3 spanning 54 Vbeta and 13 Jbeta underwent amplification. TCRdb analysed the immunoSEQ multiplex PCR reads with MiXCR anew, one entry per CDR3 protein. The sample lists some 450,000 distinct CDR3 sequences, 85% occurring once. This sample is part of a study of CD8 T cells in Susac syndrome. In contrast to the negatively isolated CD8+ and CD4+ T cells, TEMRA cells were FACS-enriched. Sequenced: CD8+ T cells from PBMCs. The clonotype was recovered from a human donor with multiple sclerosis.

The CDR3 is CAWRLAGSSYNEQFF. The CDR3 DNA sequence: TGTGCCTGGAGACTAGCGGGAAGCTCCTACAATGAGCAGTTCTTC. The chain recombines TRBV30 with TRBJ2-1, with TRBD2 matching over 10 bases. V shed 3 bases, J shed 0 bases, and the junction held 2 bases outside the gene matches. Germline CDR1 and CDR2: GTSNPN and SVGIG (reference sequence). The CDR3 contains 15 residues.